The 27 T cell receptor beta chains given below trace back to one sample, sequenced in a study of cytotoxic CD8 clonotypes in ibrutinib-treated CLL. TCRdb's copy holds only in-frame clones and misses some; the assay was immunoSEQ multiplex PCR. The sample has more than 70,000 clones; about four fifths are singletons. Sequencing was performed on PBMCs, taken after 12 months of ibrutinib treatment. These receptors were collected from a human donor with chronic lymphocytic leukemia.

The chain links TRBV5-1 to TRBJ1-5; D gene ambiguous. The germline CDR1 and CDR2 sequences are SGHRS and YFSETQ. The CDR3 totals 15 residues. Trimming shortened V by 4 bases and J by 1 base, and 12 bases separated the two germline ends. The CDR3 region has the DNA TGCGCCAGCAGCCCCAGCCAGAGAAGCAATCAGCCCCAGCATTTT. Its protein product is CASSPSQRSNQPQHF. The entire variable domain, with the rest obtained from reference TRBV5-1 and TRBJ1-5, is as follows: KAGVTQTPRYLIKTRGQQVTLSCSPISGHRSVSWYQQTPGQGLQFLFEYFSETQRNKGNFPGRFSGRQFSNSRSEMNVSTLELGDSALYLCASSPSQRSNQPQHFGDGTRLSIL.

The V gene is TRBV6-5, the J gene TRBJ2-7; TRBD2 agrees at 14 bases. The germline CDR1 and CDR2 sequences are MNHEY and SVGAGI. The V segment lost 7 bases and the J segment 7 bases; nucleotides outside the gene matches: 9. The CDR3 has 15 residues. The CDR3: CASTPGLAGAGEQYF. In DNA, the CDR3 is TGTGCCAGCACCCCGGGACTAGCGGGGGCGGGGGAGCAGTACTTC.

This chain uses TRBV7-9 with TRBJ2-4; D might be TRBD1 (5 bases). The length of the CDR3 is 17 residues. Trimming shortened V by 5 bases and J by 0 bases, and 17 bases separated the two germline ends. Germline V gene sequence: CDR1 SEHNR, CDR2 FQNEAQ (reference sequence). Written as DNA, the CDR3 is TGTGCCAGCAGCCCCCTAGGGCAGGGCCGAGCCAAAAACATTCAGTACTTC. It codes for CASSPLGQGRAKNIQYF.

The chain joins TRBV19 to TRBJ2-3; 7 bases agree with TRBD1. This CDR3 is 13 amino acids long. Germline CDR1 LNHDA, CDR2 SQIVND (reference sequence). J gave up 4 bases and V 7 bases, and 5 bases lay outside the gene matches. The CDR3, as DNA: TGTGCCAGTACCCCTGGACAGGCAGATACGCAGTATTTT. Amino acid sequence: CASTPGQADTQYF.

The V and J genes are TRBV18 and TRBJ1-1; D is ambiguous. CDR3 length: 14 residues. Germline CDR1 and CDR2: KGHSH and LQKENI. Trimming shortened V by 3 bases and J by 0 bases, and 8 bases separated the two germline ends. CDR3 nucleotides: TGTGCCAGCTCACCGTCCACAGTGAACACTGAAGCTTTCTTT. Translation gives CASSPSTVNTEAFF.

This chain uses TRBV5-1 with TRBJ2-5, with 10 bases identical to TRBD2. In germline, CDR1 is SGHRS, CDR2 YFSETQ. The CDR3 runs 16 residues. Losses at the gene ends were 0 bases for V and 2 bases for J; bases not matched to a gene: 4. CDR3 sequence reads: CASSLVASGGQETQYF. For the CDR3, the DNA is TGCGCCAGCAGCTTGGTCGCTAGCGGGGGACAAGAGACCCAGTACTTC.

The sample holds a few counts of this clone. The chain has TRBV7-3 and TRBJ2-3, with D maybe TRBD2 (5 bases). V was pared by 2 bases and J by 1 base, with 7 bases between. Germline V gives CDR1 SGHTA, CDR2 FQGTGA. CDR3 length equals 14 residues. The CDR3 nucleotides read TGTGCCAGCAGCTTACTTAGCGGCACAGATACGCAGTATTTT. Its translation is CASSLLSGTDTQYF.

The V and J genes are TRBV4-2 and TRBJ1-1; possible D gene TRBD1, 5 bases. Trimming cost V 0 bases and J 5 bases, with 10 bases left between them. Germline V gives CDR1 LGHNA, CDR2 YNFKEQ. CDR3 size: 14 residues. The CDR3 region is CASSQEWEGTEAFF. DNA of the CDR3: TGTGCCAGCAGCCAAGAATGGGAGGGGACTGAAGCTTTCTTT.

The CDR3 sequence is CASSMGVSLMNTEAFF. The CDR3 nucleotides read TGTGCCAGTAGTATGGGGGTCAGCCTTATGAACACTGAAGCTTTCTTT. The rearrangement uses TRBV19 and TRBJ1-1; maybe TRBD1 (5 bases). Germline CDR1 is LNHDA and CDR2 is SQIVND (reference sequence). The CDR3 is made up of 16 amino acids. Trimming cost V 3 bases and J 0 bases, with 14 bases left between them.

The chain uses TRBV5-5 and TRBJ2-7; 8 bases agree with TRBD2. From germline, CDR1 is SGHKS and CDR2 YYEKEE (reference sequence). The V and J ends lost 0 bases and 0 bases, in that order; junction bases with no gene match: 11. The CDR3 runs to 18 residues. For the CDR3, the DNA is TGTGCCAGCAGCTTGGGGGGCATTAGCGGGATCCCCTCCTACGAGCAGTACTTC. Translating gives CASSLGGISGIPSYEQYF.

In this sample, this clone turned up a few times. V usage is TRBV2 and J usage is TRBJ1-2, with D unresolved. Trimming removed 3 bases at V and 12 bases at J, with 11 bases between. This CDR3 comprises 11 residues. Germline V gene lookup returns CDR1 SNHLY and CDR2 FYNNEI. In nucleotides, the CDR3 is TGTGCCAGCAGTGAGGATGGCGCCCACACCTTC. Translation: CASSEDGAHTF.

The CDR3 protein is CASSLAPNTEAFF. The CDR3 region has the DNA TGTGCCAGCAGCTTAGCTCCGAACACTGAAGCTTTCTTT. The chain uses TRBV7-2 and TRBJ1-1, with D unresolved. The CDR3 totals 13 residues. The germline V gene has CDR1 SGHTA and CDR2 FQGNSA. Deletions cut 0 bases from V and 1 base from J, with 3 bases between.

The J gene is TRBJ1-3, the V gene TRBV18; TRBD1 is a possible D gene (5 bases). The CDR3 is 16 residues long. Trimming stripped 2 bases from V and 0 bases from J, with 11 bases between. CDR1 KGHSH and CDR2 LQKENI come from the germline V gene. The CDR3 sequence is CASSPGAPRSGNTIYF. The CDR3 coding sequence is TGTGCCAGCTCACCAGGGGCTCCCCGCTCTGGAAACACCATATATTTT.

This chain links TRBV10-3 with TRBJ1-3, with unresolved D. The CDR3 consists of 15 residues. Germline V gene data show CDR1 as ENHRY and CDR2 as SYGVKD. With 0 bases removed from V and 4 bases from J, the gap between germline ends came to 10 bases. The CDR3 sequence is CAISESQGSGNTIYF. In nucleotides, the CDR3 is TGTGCCATCAGTGAGTCGCAAGGGTCGGGAAACACCATATATTTT.

This clone has only a few counts. The chain joins TRBV28 to TRBJ2-2, with 11 bases aligning to TRBD2. The V segment lost 6 bases and the J segment 6 bases; nucleotides outside the gene matches: 6. Germline V lookup: CDR1 MDHEN, CDR2 SYDVKM. The CDR3 extends over 15 amino acids. CDR3 residues: CASRPELAGAGELFF. The CDR3 nucleotides read TGTGCCAGCAGGCCAGAACTAGCGGGAGCCGGGGAGCTGTTTTTT. Variable domain in full (rest from reference TRBV28 and TRBJ2-2): DVKVTQSSRYLVKRTGEKVFLECVQDMDHENMFWYRQDPGLGLRLIYFSYDVKMKEKGDIPEGYSVSREKKERFSLILESASTNQTSMYLCASRPELAGAGELFFGEGSRLTVL.

The rearrangement uses TRBV30 and TRBJ2-6; D might be TRBD2 (6 bases). The CDR3 has 14 residues. Trimming cost V 5 bases and J 0 bases, with 8 bases left between them. Germline V lookup: CDR1 GTSNPN, CDR2 SVGIG (reference sequence). This CDR3 is CAWDGGSGANVLTF. The CDR3 nucleotides read TGTGCCTGGGACGGGGGCTCTGGGGCCAACGTCCTGACTTTC. Filled out from reference TRBV30 and TRBJ2-6, the complete variable domain reads SQTIHQWPATLVQPVGSPLSLECTVEGTSNPNLYWYRQAAGRGLQLLFYSVGIGQISSEVPQNLSASRPQDRQFILSSKKLLLSDSGFYLCAWDGGSGANVLTFGAGSRLTVL.

This clone was picked up a small number of times. This chain connects TRBV4-3 to TRBJ2-1, with D possibly matching TRBD2 (6 bases). Trimming took 0 bases from V and 3 from J, leaving 12 bases between them. Germline V gene data show CDR1 as LGHNA and CDR2 as YSLEER. The CDR3 spans 16 residues. For the CDR3, the DNA is TGCGCCAGCAGCCAAGAAGTGGGCGGGGTCTACAATGAGCAGTTCTTC. Residues: CASSQEVGGVYNEQFF.

This sequence joins TRBV7-3 and TRBJ1-1; D uncertain. Trimming removed 5 bases from V and 3 bases from J, with 10 bases in between. This CDR3 region has 13 residues. Germline assignment: CDR1 SGHTA and CDR2 FQGTGA. The CDR3, as DNA: TGTGCCAGCAGCCCTGGGGTGGACACTGAAGCTTTCTTT. Residues: CASSPGVDTEAFF.

This clone was detected a few times. The CDR3 DNA follows: TGTGCCAGTAGTATGGTGGGGAATTCACCCCTCCACTTT. Encoded protein: CASSMVGNSPLHF. The chain has TRBV19 and TRBJ1-6; D is ambiguous. Trimming pared 3 bases from V and 7 bases from J, leaving 7 bases between. Germline V gives CDR1 LNHDA, CDR2 SQIVND (reference sequence). The CDR3 spans 13 residues.

The sample holds a few counts of this clone. The chain uses TRBV5-4 and TRBJ1-2, with 7 bases that match TRBD1. The germline V gene has CDR1 SGHNT and CDR2 YYREEE (reference sequence). The CDR3 covers 16 residues. After removal of 4 bases from V and 2 bases from J, the junction contained 11 bases not matched to a gene. CDR3 residues: CASSPKGGQQNYGYTF. Written as DNA, the CDR3 is TGTGCCAGCAGCCCCAAGGGGGGACAGCAGAACTATGGCTACACCTTC.

This chain uses TRBV19 with TRBJ2-2; D is tentatively TRBD1 or TRBD2 (6 bases each). In germline, CDR1 is LNHDA, CDR2 SQIVND (reference sequence). Trimming took off 1 base at V and 6 bases at J, with 12 bases between the two ends. The CDR3 covers 15 residues. The CDR3 DNA is TGTGCCAGTAGTATAGTGGGGGGCCTCCCCGGGGAGCTGTTTTTT. Its protein product is CASSIVGGLPGELFF. Based on the CDR3 plus reference TRBV19 and TRBJ2-2, the full variable domain is DGGITQSPKYLFRKEGQNVTLSCEQNLNHDAMYWYRQDPGQGLRLIYYSQIVNDFQKGDIAEGYSVSREKKESFPLTVTSAQKNPTAFYLCASSIVGGLPGELFFGEGSRLTVL.

A word on this clone: Distinct nucleotide sequences in the sample also encode this CDR3. CDR3 bases: TGTGCCAGCAGTCCTCAAGAGACCCAGTACTTC. It is translated as CASSPQETQYF. The chain recombines TRBV2 with TRBJ2-5, with no clear D. This CDR3 comprises 11 residues. CDR1 is SNHLY, CDR2 FYNNEI, per germline. With 5 bases removed from V and 2 bases from J, the gap between germline ends came to 3 bases. Full variable domain (remainder filled in from reference TRBV2 and TRBJ2-5): EPEVTQTPSHQVTQMGQEVILRCVPISNHLYFYWYRQILGQKVEFLVSFYNNEISEKSEIFDDQFSVERPDGSNFTLKIRSTKLEDSAMYFCASSPQETQYFGPGTRLLVL.

This chain's CDR3 is CASSPPGFADTQYF. DNA of the CDR3: TGTGCCAGCAGCCCCCCCGGTTTTGCGGATACGCAGTATTTT. The chain combines TRBV7-2 with TRBJ2-3; D is uncertain. V gave up 5 bases and J gave up 6 bases, with 15 bases separating them. Germline V gene lookup returns CDR1 SGHTA and CDR2 FQGNSA. The length of the CDR3 is 14 residues. Full variable domain (rest looked up from reference TRBV7-2 and TRBJ2-3): GAGVSQSPSNKVTEKGKDVELRCDPISGHTALYWYRQSLGQGLEFLIYFQGNSAPDKSGLPSDRFSAERTGGSVSTLTIQRTQQEDSAVYLCASSPPGFADTQYFGPGTRLTVL.

The CDR3 DNA reads as TGCGCCAGCAGCCAAGGGCAAAGCACAGATACGCAGTATTTT. Translation gives CASSQGQSTDTQYF. The rearrangement joins TRBV4-3 to TRBJ2-3; D is unresolved. CDR1 LGHNA and CDR2 YSLEER come from the germline V gene. Trimming left V 1 base short and J 0 bases short, with 5 bases between. The CDR3 consists of 14 residues.

The CDR3 nucleotides are TGCGCCAGCAGCTTTGGGACCTATAATGAAAAACTGTTTTTT. It specifies CASSFGTYNEKLFF. The V gene is TRBV5-1, the J gene TRBJ1-4, with a tentative D call TRBD1 (5 bases). Germline V gene data show CDR1 as SGHRS and CDR2 as YFSETQ. The CDR3 totals 14 residues. V was clipped by 2 bases and J by 4 bases, with 9 bases between them.

This clone was counted between two and nine times. J is TRBJ2-7 and V is TRBV19; D gene ambiguous. CDR1 and CDR2 from the germline V gene are LNHDA and SQIVND (reference sequence). Trimming took off 5 bases at V and 2 bases at J, with 4 bases between the two ends. The CDR3 has 11 amino acids. The CDR3 spells CASSSPYEQYF. Here the CDR3 DNA reads TGTGCCAGTAGTTCCCCCTACGAGCAGTACTTC.

The count of this clone is one. The J gene is TRBJ2-3, the V gene TRBV19, with 11 positions matching TRBD2. The CDR3 runs to 16 residues. V lost 7 bases to trimming and J lost 0 bases; unmatched junction nucleotides: 6. Germline V lookup: CDR1 LNHDA, CDR2 SQIVND (reference sequence). The CDR3 DNA is TGTGCCAGTACCCCGGGACTAGCGGTTAGCACAGATACGCAGTATTTT. Translating gives CASTPGLAVSTDTQYF.